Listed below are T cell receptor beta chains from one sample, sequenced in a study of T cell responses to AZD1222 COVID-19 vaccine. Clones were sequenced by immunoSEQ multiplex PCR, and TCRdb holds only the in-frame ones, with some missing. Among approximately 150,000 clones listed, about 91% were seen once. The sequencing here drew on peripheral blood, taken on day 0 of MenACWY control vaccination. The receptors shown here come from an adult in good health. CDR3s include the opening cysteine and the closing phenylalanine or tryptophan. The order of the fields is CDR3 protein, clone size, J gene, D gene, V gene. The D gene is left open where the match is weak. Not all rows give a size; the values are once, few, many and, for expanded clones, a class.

CDR3aa: CASSDGLYTGELFF
abundance: .
j_gene: TRBJ2-2
d_gene: .
v_gene: TRBV27

CDR3aa: CASSPGDSVRELFF
abundance: .
j_gene: TRBJ2-2
d_gene: .
v_gene: TRBV7-6

CDR3aa: CASSKGQIYEQYF
abundance: .
j_gene: TRBJ2-7
d_gene: TRBD1
v_gene: TRBV7-3

CDR3aa: CASRVTSGTYEQYF
abundance: .
j_gene: TRBJ2-7
d_gene: TRBD2
v_gene: TRBV5-1

CDR3aa: CASSEPPLVHEQFF
abundance: many
j_gene: TRBJ2-1
d_gene: .
v_gene: TRBV2

CDR3aa: CASSQDHQGYYGYTF
abundance: .
j_gene: TRBJ1-2
d_gene: .
v_gene: TRBV3-1/TRBV3-2

CDR3aa: CASSNRVKGGNTIYF
abundance: .
j_gene: TRBJ1-3
d_gene: .
v_gene: TRBV6-4

CDR3aa: CASSVRWTSGDEQFF
abundance: .
j_gene: TRBJ2-1
d_gene: TRBD2
v_gene: TRBV9

CDR3aa: CASSRSYKSTDTQYF
abundance: .
j_gene: TRBJ2-3
d_gene: .
v_gene: TRBV14

CDR3aa: CASNPGLAGAYEQFF
abundance: .
j_gene: TRBJ2-1
d_gene: TRBD2
v_gene: TRBV27

CDR3aa: CASSPDRDGDEQYF
abundance: .
j_gene: TRBJ2-7
d_gene: TRBD1
v_gene: TRBV7-9

CDR3aa: CASSFFGPQGYTF
abundance: .
j_gene: TRBJ1-2
d_gene: .
v_gene: TRBV5-4

CDR3aa: CASRDPRETWENTEAFF
abundance: .
j_gene: TRBJ1-1
d_gene: .
v_gene: TRBV19

CDR3aa: CASSSPDRTGSYEQYF
abundance: .
j_gene: TRBJ2-7
d_gene: TRBD1
v_gene: TRBV19

CDR3aa: CASSDTGPLPQHF
abundance: .
j_gene: TRBJ1-5
d_gene: .
v_gene: TRBV2

CDR3aa: CASTQTGAANTGELFF
abundance: .
j_gene: TRBJ2-2
d_gene: TRBD1
v_gene: TRBV7-2

CDR3aa: CASTTRAGPYGYTF
abundance: .
j_gene: TRBJ1-2
d_gene: .
v_gene: TRBV6-5

CDR3aa: CATRVGGCYGYTF
abundance: .
j_gene: TRBJ1-2
d_gene: TRBD1
v_gene: TRBV10-1

CDR3aa: CATLQGASTFF
abundance: .
j_gene: TRBJ1-1
d_gene: TRBD1
v_gene: TRBV10-2

CDR3aa: CASSYSVREHSYEQYF
abundance: .
j_gene: TRBJ2-7
d_gene: .
v_gene: TRBV6-5

CDR3aa: CASSLVSANYGYTF
abundance: .
j_gene: TRBJ1-2
d_gene: .
v_gene: TRBV28

CDR3aa: CASSLSNGRTEAFF
abundance: .
j_gene: TRBJ1-1
d_gene: .
v_gene: TRBV7-2

CDR3aa: CASSPFNTGGENGYTF
abundance: .
j_gene: TRBJ1-2
d_gene: TRBD1
v_gene: TRBV18

CDR3aa: CASSVEHSYEQYF
abundance: .
j_gene: TRBJ2-7
d_gene: .
v_gene: TRBV2

CDR3aa: CASSFGGTGGSSYEQYF
abundance: .
j_gene: TRBJ2-7
d_gene: TRBD1
v_gene: TRBV28

CDR3aa: CASSINQGATDTQYF
abundance: once
j_gene: TRBJ2-3
d_gene: TRBD1
v_gene: TRBV7-9

CDR3aa: CASSLAGTPEKLFF
abundance: .
j_gene: TRBJ1-4
d_gene: .
v_gene: TRBV7-8

CDR3aa: CASGLGTGAAFF
abundance: .
j_gene: TRBJ1-1
d_gene: TRBD1
v_gene: TRBV12-5

CDR3aa: CASSLDGRAEPQHF
abundance: .
j_gene: TRBJ1-5
d_gene: .
v_gene: TRBV5-1

CDR3aa: CASSFWTSGSPGQFF
abundance: .
j_gene: TRBJ2-1
d_gene: TRBD2
v_gene: TRBV5-1

CDR3aa: CASSFSLQTNEKLFF
abundance: once
j_gene: TRBJ1-4
d_gene: .
v_gene: TRBV18

CDR3aa: CASSPGGGEQYF
abundance: once
j_gene: TRBJ2-7
d_gene: .
v_gene: TRBV9

CDR3aa: CASSPSGLGAGNEQFF
abundance: .
j_gene: TRBJ2-1
d_gene: TRBD2
v_gene: TRBV5-1

CDR3aa: CASRERTYEQYF
abundance: .
j_gene: TRBJ2-7
d_gene: .
v_gene: TRBV11-2

CDR3aa: CASSYPGETQYF
abundance: .
j_gene: TRBJ2-5
d_gene: .
v_gene: TRBV6-2/TRBV6-3

CDR3aa: CASSLSGTEQFF
abundance: .
j_gene: TRBJ2-1
d_gene: .
v_gene: TRBV27

CDR3aa: CASSPARDYGYTF
abundance: .
j_gene: TRBJ1-2
d_gene: .
v_gene: TRBV11-1

CDR3aa: CASSSGTSGRNEQFF
abundance: .
j_gene: TRBJ2-1
d_gene: TRBD2
v_gene: TRBV27

CDR3aa: CASSHRRQGAYTNTGELFF
abundance: once
j_gene: TRBJ2-2
d_gene: TRBD1
v_gene: TRBV9

CDR3aa: CATRKGPNTEAFF
abundance: once
j_gene: TRBJ1-1
d_gene: .
v_gene: TRBV24-1

CDR3aa: CASSLLFSGSGGLAKNIQYF
abundance: .
j_gene: TRBJ2-4
d_gene: .
v_gene: TRBV28

CDR3aa: CASRPLDKERQYF
abundance: .
j_gene: TRBJ2-3
d_gene: .
v_gene: TRBV27

CDR3aa: CASSSNRQVYEQYF
abundance: .
j_gene: TRBJ2-7
d_gene: .
v_gene: TRBV11-1

CDR3aa: CASSDLNNEQFF
abundance: .
j_gene: TRBJ2-1
d_gene: .
v_gene: TRBV6-4

CDR3aa: CASSEGASGSYNEQFF
abundance: .
j_gene: TRBJ2-1
d_gene: TRBD2
v_gene: TRBV2

CDR3aa: CASSLTGTVEHF
abundance: .
j_gene: TRBJ1-5
d_gene: TRBD1
v_gene: TRBV7-8

CDR3aa: CASSIRQGAGDTQYF
abundance: .
j_gene: TRBJ2-3
d_gene: .
v_gene: TRBV19

CDR3aa: CASSVGGSSYNSPLHF
abundance: .
j_gene: TRBJ1-6
d_gene: .
v_gene: TRBV9

CDR3aa: CSATPGAFF
abundance: .
j_gene: TRBJ1-1
d_gene: .
v_gene: TRBV20-1

CDR3aa: CASSLWGLATNTGELFF
abundance: .
j_gene: TRBJ2-2
d_gene: TRBD2
v_gene: TRBV2

CDR3aa: CASSLRAGGRSGANVLTF
abundance: .
j_gene: TRBJ2-6
d_gene: TRBD2
v_gene: TRBV7-3

CDR3aa: CAISESGLRAINEQFF
abundance: .
j_gene: TRBJ2-1
d_gene: .
v_gene: TRBV10-3

CDR3aa: CASSYGRGSGQPQHF
abundance: .
j_gene: TRBJ1-5
d_gene: .
v_gene: TRBV6-6

CDR3aa: CASRRTANYGYTF
abundance: .
j_gene: TRBJ1-2
d_gene: .
v_gene: TRBV27

CDR3aa: CSAVTGAHYEQYF
abundance: .
j_gene: TRBJ2-7
d_gene: TRBD1
v_gene: TRBV29-1

CDR3aa: CASSLARRLNTEAFF
abundance: .
j_gene: TRBJ1-1
d_gene: .
v_gene: TRBV13